These 10 T cell receptor beta chains were all obtained from the same sample, sequenced in a study of regulatory T cells in long-lasting Graves disease (dated by TCRdb to 2020 to 2023). Library preparation employed multiplex PCR. This sample was sequenced with an Illumina HiSeq 4000. To build TCR beta libraries, CDR3 regions were amplified by Arm-PCR using iRepertoire HTBI primers. The raw public data were reprocessed by TCRdb itself: fastp quality trimming at Q25, MiXCR clonotype calling, in-frame beta chains only. When rows share a CDR3 protein, they turn into one entry using the most common DNA and genes. The sample table records roughly 350,000 distinct CDR3 sequences; 16% of these occur just once. Of the sample, approximately 30% falls within the top ten clones. In the paper's terms, the time point label means: newly diagnosed GD, antithyroid drugs for less than 3 months. RNA was extracted from PBMCs in TRIzol for both TCR sequencing and RNA sequencing.

These data were likewise used in another study, on T cells in Graves' hyperthyroidism and ophthalmopathy.

The input for sequencing was peripheral blood mononuclear cells (PBMCs), taken at new diagnosis, from a patient treated with antithyroid drugs. The source of these receptors is a man between 40 and 49 years old with Graves disease. Donor details come from another sample of the same person, matched by shared clones.

The V call is TRBV30, the J call TRBJ1-5; no clear D gene. Germline V gene sequence: CDR1 GTSNPN, CDR2 SVGIG (reference sequence). The length of the CDR3 is 13 residues. Trimming took 2 bases from V and 3 from J, leaving 8 bases between them. The CDR3, as DNA: TGTGCCTGGAGTTTACGGGCCAATCAGCCCCAGCATTTT. Translation: CAWSLRANQPQHF.

This clonotype was seen many times. The rearrangement joins TRBV28 to TRBJ1-3; D is uncertain. Trimming shortened V by 3 bases and J by 3 bases, and 9 bases separated the two germline ends. This CDR3 is built from 14 residues. The germline V gene encodes CDR1 MDHEN and CDR2 SYDVKM. As DNA, the CDR3 is TGTGCCAGCAGTTTCGGCCCAGGTGGAAACACCATATATTTT. It encodes CASSFGPGGNTIYF.

The chain recombines TRBV5-4 with TRBJ1-3; weak D call: TRBD1 (6 bases). CDR1 is SGHNT and CDR2 is YYREEE in the germline V gene (reference sequence). The length of the CDR3 is 16 residues. V lost 1 base, J lost 2 bases, and 13 bases lay in between. CDR3 region: CASSLYAGAAGNTIYF. The CDR3 DNA follows: TGTGCCAGCAGCTTGTATGCGGGGGCGGCTGGAAACACCATATATTTT. Full variable domain (rest looked up from reference TRBV5-4 and TRBJ1-3): ETGVTQSPTHLIKTRGQQVTLRCSSQSGHNTVSWYQQALGQGPQFIFQYYREEENGRGNFPPRFSGLQFPNYSSELNVNALELDDSALYLCASSLYAGAAGNTIYFGEGSWLTVV.

Remarks on this clonotype: With a much larger clone just one base away, this may be a read error. The chain links TRBV28 to TRBJ1-6, with D maybe TRBD1 (6 bases). The germline V gene encodes CDR1 MDHEN and CDR2 SYDVKM. V lost 2 bases and J lost 7, with 18 bases in between. The CDR3 is 17 residues long. The CDR3 loop is CASSLVISGQPNSPLHF. The CDR3 DNA follows: TGTGCCAGCAGTTTAGTAATCAGTGGACAGCCAAATTCACCCCTCCACTTT.

This clonotype was recorded many times. The chain couples TRBV11-2 to TRBJ2-1; tentatively, D is TRBD2 (5 bases). Trimming removed 5 bases at V and 3 bases at J, with 11 bases between. The length of the CDR3 is 14 residues. Germline values: CDR1 SGHAT, CDR2 FQNNGV. CDR3 amino acids: CASSPHGGYNEQFF. CDR3 nucleotides: TGTGCCAGCAGCCCTCACGGAGGCTACAATGAGCAGTTCTTC.

Comments on this clonotype: A much larger clone sits a single nucleotide away, making a read error possible. V gene TRBV3-1 combines with J gene TRBJ2-7; D possibly corresponds to TRBD2 (6 bases). CDR3 size: 14 residues. With 3 bases removed from V and 9 bases from J, the gap between germline ends came to 18 bases. Per the germline V gene, CDR1 is LGHDT and CDR2 is YNNKEL (reference sequence). In nucleotides, the CDR3 is TGTGCCAGCAGCCACGGTGGAGGGAAGGACGGGCAGTACTTC. This sequence encodes CASSHGGGKDGQYF.

This clonotype has just a few counts. The chain has TRBV9 and TRBJ1-4; D may be TRBD1 (5 bases). Trimming pared 3 bases from V and 1 base from J, leaving 13 bases between. Germline V CDR1 and CDR2: SGDLS, YYNGEE. The CDR3 extends over 16 amino acids. For the CDR3, the DNA is TGTGCCAGCAGCGGTTACACGGGGCTAACTAATGAAAAACTGTTTTTT. It encodes CASSGYTGLTNEKLFF.

V and J are TRBV5-1 and TRBJ2-3; 9 positions match TRBD2. CDR1 and CDR2 from the germline V gene are SGHRS and YFSETQ. The ends lost 7 bases at V and 3 bases at J; junction bases unmatched: 6. This CDR3 is built from 14 residues. In DNA, the CDR3 is TGCGCCAGCTTTGATAGCGGGGGAACAGATACGCAGTATTTT. This gives the protein CASFDSGGTDTQYF.

This clonotype was counted ten times or more. This chain connects TRBV24-1 to TRBJ2-7; D remains unclear. Germline V gene data show CDR1 as KGHDR and CDR2 as SFDVKD. V was cut by 5 bases and J by 0 bases, with 16 bases left in between. This CDR3 has 16 residues. CDR3 region: CATSGPSTESSYEQYF. The DNA for the CDR3 is TGTGCCACCAGTGGCCCCTCGACGGAGAGCTCCTACGAGCAGTACTTC.

Remarks on this clonotype: This likely reflects a read error, since a far larger clone is one base away. The chain uses TRBV7-9 and TRBJ2-7; 7 positions agree with TRBD1. There are 14 residues in the CDR3. Germline trimming cut 4 bases from V and 3 bases from J; bases unmatched to any gene: 6. Germline lookup yields CDR1 SEHNR and CDR2 FQNEAQ (reference sequence). The CDR3 region is CASSSSGTVYEQYF. The CDR3 DNA sequence: TGTGCCAGCAGCTCGTCCGGGACAGTCTACGAGCAGTACTTC. Together with reference TRBV7-9 and TRBJ2-7, the CDR3 gives the full variable domain: DTGVSQNPRHKITKRGQNVTFRCDPISEHNRLYWYRQTLGQGPEFLTYFQNEAQLEKSRLLSDRFSAERPKGSFSTLEIQRTEQGDSAMYLCASSSSGTVYEQYFGPGTRLTVT.